The source of this TCR beta chain is a study of T cells after posttransplantation cyclophosphamide. Overall study results and limits: Blood and skin or GI T cell repertoires showed limited TRB overlap. Recipient CMV seropositivity and CMV reactivation strongly tracked TRB clonality.

Busulfan-fludarabine conditioning, marrow transplant, and cyclophosphamide on days +3 and +4 were administered. Assay used: immunoSEQ multiplex PCR; TCRdb lists only in-frame clones, some missing. The sample has some 6,900 clones, 92% seen once. As for this clone: As yet, its antigen is unknown.

The V and J ends lost 4 bases and 0 bases respectively, with 10 bases between them. CDR1 and CDR2 (germline): LGHNA, YNFKEQ. The length of the CDR3 is 16 residues. The chain combines TRBV4-2 with TRBJ2-6; D gene ambiguous. Sample: PBMCs, taken approximately 1,500 days after allogeneic stem cell transplant with posttransplant cyclophosphamide. The TCR originated in a female patient aged 50 to 65 who received an allogeneic stem cell transplant from a related donor, was CMV-positive, and had no GVHD. Some T cells may arise from the graft donor. CDR3 DNA sequence: TGTGCCAGCAGCCCCTCGAGGAGCTCTGGGGCCAACGTCCTGACTTTC. Amino acids: CASSPSRSSGANVLTF.